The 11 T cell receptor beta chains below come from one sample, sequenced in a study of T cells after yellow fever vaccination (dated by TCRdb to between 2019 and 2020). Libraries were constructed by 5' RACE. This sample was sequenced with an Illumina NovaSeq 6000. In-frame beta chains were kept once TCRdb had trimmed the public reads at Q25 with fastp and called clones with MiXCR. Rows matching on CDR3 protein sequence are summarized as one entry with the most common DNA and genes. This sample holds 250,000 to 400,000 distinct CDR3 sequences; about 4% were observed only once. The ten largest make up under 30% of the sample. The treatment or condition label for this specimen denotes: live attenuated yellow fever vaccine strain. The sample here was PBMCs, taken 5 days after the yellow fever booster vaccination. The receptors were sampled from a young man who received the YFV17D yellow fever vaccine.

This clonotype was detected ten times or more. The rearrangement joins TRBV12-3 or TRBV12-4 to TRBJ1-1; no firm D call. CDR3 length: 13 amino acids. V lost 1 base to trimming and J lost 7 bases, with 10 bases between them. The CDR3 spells CASSLGGGLEAFF. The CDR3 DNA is TGTGCCAGCAGTTTAGGAGGTGGTCTTGAAGCTTTCTTT.

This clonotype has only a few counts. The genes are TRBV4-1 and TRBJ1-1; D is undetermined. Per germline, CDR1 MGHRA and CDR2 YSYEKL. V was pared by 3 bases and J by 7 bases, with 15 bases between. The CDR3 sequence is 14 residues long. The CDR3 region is CASSHTPFPYEAFF. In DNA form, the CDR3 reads TGCGCCAGCAGCCACACGCCTTTTCCCTATGAAGCTTTCTTT.

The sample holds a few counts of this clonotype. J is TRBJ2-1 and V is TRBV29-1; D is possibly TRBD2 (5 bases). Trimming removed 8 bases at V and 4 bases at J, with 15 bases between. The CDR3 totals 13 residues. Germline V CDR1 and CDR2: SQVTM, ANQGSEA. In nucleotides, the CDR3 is TGCAGCTTGTTAGGACTTACTTACAATGAGCAGTTCTTC. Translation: CSLLGLTYNEQFF.

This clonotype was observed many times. CDR3 bases: TGTGCCAGCTCACCGAACCCGACAGGGCGCAACACCATATATTTT. It yields the protein CASSPNPTGRNTIYF. The V and J genes are TRBV18 and TRBJ1-3; 7 positions agree with TRBD1. The CDR3 is 15 amino acids. Germline V CDR1 and CDR2: KGHSH, LQKENI. Unmatched junction bases numbered 9, after V lost 3 bases and J lost 7 bases.

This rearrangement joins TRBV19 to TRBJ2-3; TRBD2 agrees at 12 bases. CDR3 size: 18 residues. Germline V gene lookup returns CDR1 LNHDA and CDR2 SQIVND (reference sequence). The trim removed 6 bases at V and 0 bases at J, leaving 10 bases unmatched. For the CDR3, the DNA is TGTGCCAGTAGCCCCGGACTAGCGGGGTCGACTAGCACAGATACGCAGTATTTT. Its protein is CASSPGLAGSTSTDTQYF.

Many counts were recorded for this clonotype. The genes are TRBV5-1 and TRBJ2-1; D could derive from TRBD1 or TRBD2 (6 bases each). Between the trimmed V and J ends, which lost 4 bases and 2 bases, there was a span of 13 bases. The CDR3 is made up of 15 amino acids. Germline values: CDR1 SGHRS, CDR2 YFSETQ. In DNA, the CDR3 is TGCGCCAGCAGCCTACAGGGAGGAACCTACAATGAGCAGTTCTTC. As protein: CASSLQGGTYNEQFF.

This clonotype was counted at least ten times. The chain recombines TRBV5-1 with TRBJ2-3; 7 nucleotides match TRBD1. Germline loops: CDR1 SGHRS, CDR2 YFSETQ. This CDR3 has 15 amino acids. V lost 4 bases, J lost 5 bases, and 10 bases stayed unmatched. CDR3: CASSGADRSGDTQYF. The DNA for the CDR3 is TGCGCCAGCAGCGGAGCGGACAGGTCCGGAGATACGCAGTATTTT.

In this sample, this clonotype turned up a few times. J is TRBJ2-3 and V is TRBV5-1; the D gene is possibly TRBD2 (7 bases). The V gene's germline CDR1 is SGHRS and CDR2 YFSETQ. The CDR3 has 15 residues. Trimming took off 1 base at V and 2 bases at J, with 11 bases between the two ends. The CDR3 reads CASSLNAGATDTQYF. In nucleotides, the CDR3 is TGCGCCAGCAGCTTGAACGCGGGGGCCACAGATACGCAGTATTTT.

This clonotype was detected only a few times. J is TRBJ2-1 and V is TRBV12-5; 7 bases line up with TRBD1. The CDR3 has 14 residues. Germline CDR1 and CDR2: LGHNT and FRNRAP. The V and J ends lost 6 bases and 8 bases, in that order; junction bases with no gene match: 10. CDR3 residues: CASGPIGGLDEQFF. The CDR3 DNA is TGTGCTAGTGGGCCCATAGGGGGCTTAGATGAGCAGTTCTTC.

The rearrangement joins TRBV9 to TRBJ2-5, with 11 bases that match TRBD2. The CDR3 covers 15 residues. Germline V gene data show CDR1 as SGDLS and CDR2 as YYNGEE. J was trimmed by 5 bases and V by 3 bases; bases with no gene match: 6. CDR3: CASSGSGGALETQYF. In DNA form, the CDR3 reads TGTGCCAGCAGCGGTAGCGGGGGGGCCCTTGAGACCCAGTACTTC.

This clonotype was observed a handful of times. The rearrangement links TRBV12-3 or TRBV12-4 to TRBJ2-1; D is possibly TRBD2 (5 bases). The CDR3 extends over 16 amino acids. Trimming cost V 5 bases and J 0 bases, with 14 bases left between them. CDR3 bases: TGTGCCAGCAGTCGCACGCCTGGGAGCTCCTACAATGAGCAGTTCTTC. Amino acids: CASSRTPGSSYNEQFF.